The 19 T cell receptor beta chains below come from one sample, sequenced in a study of PD-L1 blockade in urothelial cancer (dated by TCRdb to 2016 to 2017). Read against the paper, the sample's time point label means: peripheral blood 6 weeks after treatment start. Libraries were built with the immunoSEQ multiplex PCR assay. Here the immuneACCESS table is served through TCRdb, limited to in-frame sequences with V and J called. Missing clones are a known gap in these copies; in checked studies unresolved V genes cover under half, and the rest lacks a known reason. For this sample the table gives about 120,000 clones, of which roughly 86% were detected only once. Of the sample, 2.4% is held by the ten largest clones. Specimen: PBMCs, collected around atezolizumab (anti-PD-L1) treatment. Source of these receptors: a man aged 45-60 years with urothelial cancer.

V and J are TRBV5-1 and TRBJ2-7; 9 bases line up with TRBD1. Germline V gene lookup returns CDR1 SGHRS and CDR2 YFSETQ. This CDR3 is built from 14 residues. The trim removed 4 bases at V and 4 bases at J, leaving 6 bases unmatched. DNA of the CDR3: TGCGCCAGCAGCCCGGGACAGGGAGGGTACGAGCAGTACTTC. It yields the protein CASSPGQGGYEQYF.

The V gene is TRBV7-9, the J gene TRBJ1-1, with a tentative D call TRBD1 (6 bases). The V end lost 5 bases, the J end lost 4 bases, and 11 bases lay between the germline ends. The CDR3 loop spans 13 amino acids. CDR1 SEHNR and CDR2 FQNEAQ come from the germline V gene (reference sequence). DNA of the CDR3: TGTGCCAGCAGCGTGGACAGATTCACTGAAGCTTTCTTT. The encoded protein is CASSVDRFTEAFF. Full variable domain (missing parts from reference TRBV7-9 and TRBJ1-1): DTGVSQNPRHKITKRGQNVTFRCDPISEHNRLYWYRQTLGQGPEFLTYFQNEAQLEKSRLLSDRFSAERPKGSFSTLEIQRTEQGDSAMYLCASSVDRFTEAFFGQGTRLTVV.

This sequence joins TRBV28 and TRBJ1-1; D is unclear. The germline V and J ends were trimmed by 4 bases and 1 base, with 19 bases remaining between them. The germline CDR1 and CDR2 sequences are MDHEN and SYDVKM. CDR3 length: 17 residues. The chain's CDR3 is CASSYLTGGPKNTEAFF. Here the CDR3 DNA reads TGTGCCAGCAGTTACTTAACCGGAGGGCCTAAGAACACTGAAGCTTTCTTT.

This chain joins TRBV7-2 and TRBJ2-5; a possible D gene is TRBD1 (5 bases). The CDR3 extends over 15 amino acids. Looked up from germline, CDR1 is SGHTA and CDR2 is FQGNSA. With 1 base removed from V and 4 bases from J, the gap between germline ends came to 13 bases. The DNA of the CDR3 is TGTGCCAGCAGCTTAGTTTTGGCTAGGGGAGAGACCCAGTACTTC. The encoded protein is CASSLVLARGETQYF.

V is TRBV28 and J is TRBJ2-7; D gene uncertain. The CDR3 has 12 residues. Trimming removed 7 bases at V and 2 bases at J, with 9 bases between. Per the germline V gene, CDR1 is MDHEN and CDR2 is SYDVKM. The CDR3 nucleotides read TGTGCCAGCAATGTCCAGACCTACGAGCAGTACTTC. Its translation is CASNVQTYEQYF.

The chain combines TRBV28 with TRBJ2-5; 8 bases agree with TRBD2. Germline values: CDR1 MDHEN, CDR2 SYDVKM. The CDR3 extends over 14 amino acids. V trimming: 5 bases; J trimming: 1 base; junction bases outside the gene matches: 3. The CDR3 here is CASSPLAVQETQYF. CDR3 DNA: TGTGCCAGCAGTCCACTAGCGGTCCAAGAGACCCAGTACTTC.

V is TRBV2 and J is TRBJ2-3; 12 bases map to TRBD2. The CDR3 is made up of 17 amino acids. Trimming cost V 1 base and J 5 bases; bases outside gene matches: 7. Germline V gene data show CDR1 as SNHLY and CDR2 as FYNNEI. The CDR3, as DNA: TGTGCCAGCAGTGAAGTGGCTAGCGGGAGGGCAATAGATACGCAGTATTTT. Its protein is CASSEVASGRAIDTQYF.

The V and J genes are TRBV7-8 and TRBJ2-7; weak D call: TRBD1 (5 bases). V gave up 7 bases and J gave up 2 bases, with 18 bases separating them. CDR3 length: 15 residues. Germline CDR1 is SGHVS and CDR2 is FQNEAQ. CDR3: CASKGANRPTYEQYF. The CDR3 bases are TGTGCCAGCAAAGGGGCGAACCGTCCCACCTACGAGCAGTACTTC.

The chain joins TRBV5-1 to TRBJ1-2, with 7 bases fitting TRBD1. The CDR3 covers 14 residues. J lost 5 bases, V lost 0 bases, and 4 bases had no gene match. The germline V gene has CDR1 SGHRS and CDR2 YFSETQ. The CDR3 region has the DNA TGCGCCAGCAGCTTGGACGGACAGGAATATGGCTACACCTTC. Amino acid sequence: CASSLDGQEYGYTF.

CDR3 nucleotides: TGTGCCAGCAGTTACAGACTAGCGGGTCCGGATACGCAGTATTTT. Protein product: CASSYRLAGPDTQYF. The rearrangement joins TRBV6-5 to TRBJ2-3, with 10 bases lining up with TRBD2. V was pared by 2 bases and J by 6 bases, with 5 bases of the junction left unmatched. The V gene's germline CDR1 is MNHEY and CDR2 SVGAGI. CDR3 length equals 15 residues.

This clone is a singleton in its sample. V and J are TRBV7-9 and TRBJ2-1; 12 bases align to TRBD2. Unmatched junction bases numbered 2, after V lost 3 bases and J lost 2 bases. This CDR3 is 16 amino acids long. The V gene's germline CDR1 is SEHNR and CDR2 FQNEAQ (reference sequence). The CDR3 region has the DNA TGTGCCAGCAGCTTGGCTAGCGGGAGGGCCTACAATGAGCAGTTCTTC. It specifies CASSLASGRAYNEQFF.

The chain carries TRBV6-5 and TRBJ1-5; D is uncertain. V gave up 4 bases and J gave up 4 bases, with 8 bases separating them. Germline V gives CDR1 MNHEY, CDR2 SVGAGI. The length of the CDR3 is 13 residues. CDR3 sequence reads: CASSLFLNQPQHF. The CDR3 DNA sequence: TGTGCCAGCAGTTTATTTCTTAATCAGCCCCAGCATTTT.

Only a few counts were recorded for this clone. This chain connects TRBV6-5 to TRBJ1-2; D might be TRBD1 (5 bases). Germline values: CDR1 MNHEY, CDR2 SVGAGI. The CDR3 extends over 13 amino acids. V was pared by 5 bases and J by 4 bases, with 11 bases between. The CDR3 DNA reads as TGTGCCAGCAGTCTTGACAGATCCTATGGCTACACCTTC. It yields the protein CASSLDRSYGYTF.

This clone showed up many times. V gene TRBV5-5 combines with J gene TRBJ2-7, with a weak D call TRBD2 (6 bases). Germline CDR1 and CDR2: SGHKS and YYEKEE (reference sequence). Trimming removed 0 bases at V and 6 bases at J, with 13 bases between. The CDR3 spans 14 residues. The CDR3 region has the DNA TGTGCCAGCAGCTTGGTGGTAGCGGTGAGCGAGCAGTACTTC. Protein: CASSLVVAVSEQYF. The full variable domain, rest sourced from reference TRBV5-5 and TRBJ2-7, is DAGVTQSPTHLIKTRGQQVTLRCSPISGHKSVSWYQQVLGQGPQFIFQYYEKEERGRGNFPDRFSARQFPNYSSELNVNALLLGDSALYLCASSLVVAVSEQYFGPGTRLTVT.

The gene calls are TRBV30 and TRBJ2-1, with TRBD2 matching 13 bases. CDR3 length equals 14 residues. Germline V lookup: CDR1 GTSNPN, CDR2 SVGIG (reference sequence). After removal of 2 bases from V and 10 bases from J, the junction contained 5 bases not matched to a gene. CDR3 protein: CAWSTGLAGAEQFF. In DNA form, the CDR3 reads TGTGCCTGGAGTACAGGACTAGCGGGAGCAGAGCAGTTCTTC.

V gene TRBV9 combines with J gene TRBJ2-7; weak D call: TRBD1 (5 bases). The CDR3 has 14 amino acids. The ends were cut back, 0 bases at V and 3 bases at J, with 10 bases in the middle. Germline CDR1 SGDLS, CDR2 YYNGEE. The CDR3: CASSVAVRDYEQYF. Here the CDR3 DNA reads TGTGCCAGCAGCGTAGCTGTCAGGGACTACGAGCAGTACTTC.

J is TRBJ2-7 and V is TRBV6-5; possibly TRBD2 for D (5 bases). The CDR3 has 13 amino acids. Trimming stripped 5 bases from V and 3 bases from J, with 11 bases between. Germline assignment: CDR1 MNHEY and CDR2 SVGAGI. DNA of the CDR3: TGTGCCAGCAGTCTCCGGGAACGCTACGAGCAGTACTTC. Protein product: CASSLRERYEQYF.

The chain joins TRBV5-1 to TRBJ2-7, with 7 positions matching TRBD1. There are 15 residues in the CDR3. The junction had 8 bases not matched to a gene; V was cut back by 4 bases and J by 1 base. The germline CDR1 and CDR2 sequences are SGHRS and YFSETQ. CDR3 nucleotide sequence: TGCGCCAGCAGCGGGGGACAGTCCTCTTCCTACGAGCAGTACTTC. This sequence encodes CASSGGQSSSYEQYF.

The J gene is TRBJ1-2, the V gene TRBV19, with D perhaps matching TRBD1 (5 bases). Germline V gene data show CDR1 as LNHDA and CDR2 as SQIVND (reference sequence). V was cut by 4 bases and J by 5 bases, with 14 bases left in between. The CDR3 has 14 residues. The CDR3 region has the DNA TGTGCCAGTAGTAGCCGGGGGGAGCAATATGGCTACACCTTC. Translated: CASSSRGEQYGYTF.